This entry features one T cell receptor (beta chain) sequence. No antigen is known for it. This sample is part of a study of cytomegalovirus exposure and HLA in healthy donors. Study as a whole: Findings of an earlier analysis included over 95 million unique TCR beta sequences from roughly 190 million T cells.

Study-level points and caveats: According to the study, 160 or so TCR beta chains were cytomegalovirus-associated. In a later analysis, parvovirus B19, influenza, CMV and Epstein-Barr virus appeared linked to several top co-occurrence clusters.

The CDR3 sequence is 15 residues long. The junction had 6 bases not matched to a gene; V was cut back by 0 bases and J by 7 bases. CDR1 MNHEY and CDR2 SVGAGI come from the germline V gene. The PCR ran on 60 Vbeta and 13 Jbeta primers. The protocol was immunoSEQ multiplex PCR, while the TCRdb copy is restricted to in-frame clones and leaves out a portion. Of around 92,000 clones detected, roughly four fifths appear once; the ten largest clones hold approximately 4%. The source material was PBMCs. V is TRBV6-5 and J is TRBJ1-2, with 9 positions matching TRBD1. The source is a female donor in good health and CMV-seropositive. The CDR3 DNA is TGTGCCAGCAGTTACTCGGGGACAGGGAAATTTGGCTACACCTTC. Amino acids: CASSYSGTGKFGYTF.